A single sample gave rise to the 26 T cell receptor beta chains below, sequenced in a study of blood T cell repertoires in COVID-19 (dated by TCRdb to the early 2020s). Receptors were amplified or captured by the immunoSEQ multiplex PCR assay. Sourced from immuneACCESS, this table was stored by TCRdb with only in-frame sequences that have V and J called. A share of the clones is absent; for the studies checked, an unresolved V gene accounts for under half, and the remainder has no known explanation. In this sample the table shows 80,000 to 100,000 clones, around 67% of which occur a single time. Of the sample, 3.5% to 4% is held by the ten largest clones. Material for sequencing was peripheral blood. These receptors originate from a man between 70 and 80 years old with COVID-19, enrolled during active disease.

The chain links TRBV7-9 to TRBJ1-1, with TRBD1 matching over 8 bases. Germline V gives CDR1 SEHNR, CDR2 FQNEAQ (reference sequence). The V gene end was trimmed by 5 bases and the J gene end by 5 bases; junction bases not matched to a gene: 7. This CDR3 comprises 14 residues. Here the CDR3 DNA reads TGTGCCAGCAGCACGACAGGGGTAGGGACTGAAGCTTTCTTT. It specifies CASSTTGVGTEAFF.

This chain connects TRBV5-6 to TRBJ2-5; no clear D. Germline CDR1 and CDR2: SGHDT and YYEEEE. V was pared by 4 bases and J by 7 bases, with 8 bases between. This CDR3 is 11 amino acids long. CDR3 region: CASSTRRTQYF. CDR3 DNA sequence: TGTGCCAGCAGCACGCGGAGGACCCAGTACTTC.

This clone has a handful of counts. The chain is built from TRBV5-1 and TRBJ2-7, with 8 positions matching TRBD1. The CDR3 contains 15 residues. The junction had 6 bases not matched to a gene; V was cut back by 4 bases and J by 0 bases. Germline CDR1 SGHRS, CDR2 YFSETQ. The CDR3 region has the DNA TGCGCCAGCAGCATCGGACAGGGTCCCTCCTACGAGCAGTACTTC. Protein: CASSIGQGPSYEQYF.

The V and J genes are TRBV4-1 and TRBJ1-5, with D possibly TRBD1 on 6 matching bases. V shed 1 base and J shed 3 bases, with 10 bases lying between them. The CDR3 has 15 residues. Per germline, CDR1 MGHRA and CDR2 YSYEKL. CDR3 loop: CASSQVGQHNQPQHF. The CDR3 region has the DNA TGCGCCAGCAGCCAAGTCGGACAGCACAATCAGCCCCAGCATTTT.

Comment on this clone: A much larger clone lies one base from this, so it may be a read error. This chain connects TRBV5-8 to TRBJ2-7, with 13 bases fitting TRBD2. Germline V gene sequence: CDR1 SGHTS, CDR2 YDEGEE. The CDR3 consists of 15 residues. The trim removed 4 bases at V and 3 bases at J, leaving 4 bases unmatched. The CDR3 spells CASSTGTSGIYEQYF. DNA for the CDR3: TGTGCCAGCAGCACAGGGACTAGCGGGATCTACGAGCAGTACTTC.

The V gene is TRBV3-1 (or the pseudogene TRBV3-2), the J gene TRBJ2-7, with 7 bases matching TRBD1. The CDR3 length is 16 residues. Germline V gene data show CDR1 as LGHDT and CDR2 as YNNKEL (reference sequence). V shed 2 bases, J shed 0 bases, and the junction held 7 bases outside the gene matches. The CDR3 loop is CASSQPGTESSYEQYF. CDR3 bases: TGTGCCAGCAGCCAACCAGGGACAGAGAGCTCCTACGAGCAGTACTTC.

V gene TRBV2 combines with J gene TRBJ1-2; 10 nucleotides align to TRBD1. The germline CDR1 and CDR2 sequences are SNHLY and FYNNEI. The length of the CDR3 is 15 residues. The J segment lost 4 bases and the V segment lost 1 base, leaving 3 bases of the junction unmatched. The CDR3 reads CASSEGQGASYGYTF. The DNA for the CDR3 is TGTGCCAGCAGTGAAGGACAGGGGGCTAGCTATGGCTACACCTTC.

There are a few counts of this clone. The rearrangement links TRBV28 to TRBJ2-5; tentatively, D is TRBD1 (6 bases). Deletions cut 3 bases from V and 9 bases from J, with 26 bases between. The germline CDR1 and CDR2 sequences are MDHEN and SYDVKM. CDR3 length equals 17 residues. CDR3 coding DNA: TGTGCCAGCAGTTTCTTAGAGCATCGGGACAACCGTAAGGCCCAGTACTTC. Translating it yields CASSFLEHRDNRKAQYF.

The genes are TRBV6-5 and TRBJ2-7; 13 bases map to TRBD2. Germline V gene sequence: CDR1 MNHEY, CDR2 SVGAGI. The CDR3 spans 16 residues. V shed 4 bases and J 7 bases; nucleotides not matched to a gene: 10. The CDR3 sequence: CASSFRTSGGPGEQYF. CDR3 in DNA: TGTGCCAGCAGTTTTCGGACTAGCGGGGGCCCAGGAGAGCAGTACTTC.

The chain joins TRBV2 to TRBJ1-2; weak D call: TRBD1 (6 bases). Germline V gene lookup returns CDR1 SNHLY and CDR2 FYNNEI. There are 11 residues in the CDR3. V lost 6 bases and J 7 bases, leaving 9 bases between the germline ends. CDR3 residues: CASSIRGGYTF. CDR3 bases: TGTGCCAGCAGCATCAGGGGTGGCTACACCTTC.

V gene TRBV29-1 combines with J gene TRBJ2-1, with 8 bases fitting TRBD1. CDR3 size: 14 residues. From germline, CDR1 is SQVTM and CDR2 ANQGSEA. After removal of 7 bases from V and 2 bases from J, the junction contained 7 bases not matched to a gene. The chain's CDR3 is CSAPDRDTYNEQFF. CDR3 DNA sequence: TGCAGCGCCCCGGACAGGGACACCTACAATGAGCAGTTCTTC.

J is TRBJ2-1 and V is TRBV11-3; 7 bases are a match to TRBD1. The CDR3 is 15 residues long. From germline, CDR1 is SGHNT and CDR2 YENEEA. Losses at the gene ends were 4 bases for V and 2 bases for J; bases not matched to a gene: 5. DNA of the CDR3: TGTGCCAGCAGCTCGTACACAGGGGCCTACAATGAGCAGTTCTTC. This sequence encodes CASSSYTGAYNEQFF.

This chain connects TRBV4-2 to TRBJ2-5, with D maybe TRBD2 (6 bases). The germline V and J ends were trimmed by 1 base and 5 bases, with 14 bases remaining between them. The germline V gene encodes CDR1 LGHNA and CDR2 YNFKEQ. The CDR3 loop spans 15 amino acids. CDR3 in DNA: TGTGCCAGCAGCCAAGGCCCGGGAGCAGGGGAGACCCAGTACTTC. Amino acid sequence: CASSQGPGAGETQYF.

This chain joins TRBV28 and TRBJ2-3; TRBD1 is a possible D gene (5 bases). Between the trimmed V and J ends, which lost 9 bases and 2 bases, there was a span of 18 bases. The germline CDR1 and CDR2 sequences are MDHEN and SYDVKM. The CDR3 covers 15 residues. The CDR3 region is CASWNGHTITDTQYF. CDR3 in DNA: TGTGCCAGTTGGAACGGACATACCATCACAGATACGCAGTATTTT. The whole variable domain, filled in from reference TRBV28 and TRBJ2-3, reads DVKVTQSSRYLVKRTGEKVFLECVQDMDHENMFWYRQDPGLGLRLIYFSYDVKMKEKGDIPEGYSVSREKKERFSLILESASTNQTSMYLCASWNGHTITDTQYFGPGTRLTVL.

The chain combines TRBV29-1 with TRBJ2-4; 7 nucleotides line up with TRBD1. Per germline, CDR1 SQVTM and CDR2 ANQGSEA. Trimming removed 5 bases from V and 7 bases from J; junction bases left unmatched: 5. The CDR3 runs to 12 residues. This chain's CDR3 is CSVQGGLNIQYF. The CDR3 nucleotides read TGCAGCGTTCAAGGGGGCTTGAACATTCAGTACTTC.

V is TRBV14 and J is TRBJ2-3, with D possibly matching TRBD1 (6 bases). This CDR3 is 13 amino acids long. Germline values: CDR1 SGHDN, CDR2 FVKESK. V lost 2 bases and J 9 bases, leaving 12 bases between the germline ends. CDR3 loop: CASSQLMQGTQYF. The CDR3 DNA follows: TGTGCCAGCAGCCAACTTATGCAGGGGACGCAGTATTTT.

The chain joins TRBV4-3 to TRBJ1-4; D unclear. Per germline, CDR1 LGHNA and CDR2 YSLEER. The CDR3 has 12 residues. V lost 0 bases, J lost 8 bases, and 4 bases lay in between. For the CDR3, the DNA is TGCGCCAGCAGCCAAGAACGGGAAAAACTGTTTTTT. It yields the protein CASSQEREKLFF.

The genes are TRBV4-3 and TRBJ1-4; TRBD1 aligns across 9 bases. V lost 5 bases to trimming and J lost 4 bases; unmatched junction nucleotides: 5. The CDR3 sequence is 15 residues long. The germline gives CDR1 LGHNA, CDR2 YSLEER. The CDR3 reads CASSYTGGHNEKLFF. The CDR3, as DNA: TGCGCCAGCAGCTACACAGGGGGCCATAATGAAAAACTGTTTTTT.

The rearrangement uses TRBV30 and TRBJ1-2, with D maybe TRBD1 (5 bases). The V gene lost 4 bases and the J gene lost 8 bases, with 17 bases spanning the gap. The CDR3 sequence is 13 residues long. CDR1 and CDR2 (germline): GTSNPN, SVGIG (reference sequence). CDR3 sequence reads: CAWIRGIGGGYTF. The CDR3 DNA reads TGTGCCTGGATTCGGGGGATAGGAGGGGGCTACACCTTC. Together with reference TRBV30 and TRBJ1-2, the CDR3 gives the full variable domain: SQTIHQWPATLVQPVGSPLSLECTVEGTSNPNLYWYRQAAGRGLQLLFYSVGIGQISSEVPQNLSASRPQDRQFILSSKKLLLSDSGFYLCAWIRGIGGGYTFGSGTRLTVV.

The rearrangement uses TRBV7-2 and TRBJ2-7, with 7 positions matching TRBD1. Germline lookup yields CDR1 SGHTA and CDR2 FQGNSA. The CDR3 consists of 16 residues. V lost 0 bases and J lost 4; bases outside the gene matches: 9. The CDR3 bases are TGTGCCAGCAGCTTAGCCCTACAGGGGCCCTCATACGAGCAGTACTTC. It translates to CASSLALQGPSYEQYF.

As to this clone: Other nucleotide sequences in the sample specify the same CDR3. The CDR3 nucleotides are TGTGCCAGCAGCCTGGACAGGGCTGGAAACACCATATATTTT. Residues: CASSLDRAGNTIYF. V and J are TRBV7-2 and TRBJ1-3; 8 bases map to TRBD1. J lost 2 bases, V lost 5 bases, and 2 bases had no gene match. The CDR3 extends over 14 amino acids. Germline V gene lookup returns CDR1 SGHTA and CDR2 FQGNSA.

This chain connects TRBV4-3 to TRBJ2-1; D possibly corresponds to TRBD1 (5 bases). Trimming took off 4 bases at V and 1 base at J, with 11 bases between the two ends. There are 15 residues in the CDR3. The V gene's germline CDR1 is LGHNA and CDR2 YSLEER. The CDR3 sequence: CASSPTAPSYNEQFF. In DNA form, the CDR3 reads TGCGCCAGCAGCCCGACAGCGCCTTCCTACAATGAGCAGTTCTTC.

The table lists this clone with a few counts. V usage is TRBV7-9 and J usage is TRBJ2-5; no clear D gene. The CDR3 loop spans 15 amino acids. Germline V gene data show CDR1 as SEHNR and CDR2 as FQNEAQ (reference sequence). With 3 bases removed from V and 2 bases from J, the gap between germline ends came to 13 bases. CDR3 in amino acids: CASSLIPTAQETQYF. CDR3 coding DNA: TGTGCCAGCAGCTTGATTCCCACAGCTCAAGAGACCCAGTACTTC.

Remarks on this clone: A clone one base away is much larger, so this may be a read error. The chain carries TRBV3-1 (or the pseudogene TRBV3-2) and TRBJ1-2, with D perhaps TRBD1 (6 bases). Germline-derived CDR1 and CDR2 are LGHDT and YNNKEL (reference sequence). This CDR3 is 14 amino acids long. V dropped 7 bases and J dropped 14 bases, with 26 bases sitting between them. The CDR3 nucleotides read TGTGCCAGCACCCATATAAGGACGGGACTAGGGACAACCTTC. This encodes CASTHIRTGLGTTF.

The CDR3 DNA sequence: TGTGCCAGCAGGGGCCAGAACACTGAAGCTTTCTTT. Its translation is CASRGQNTEAFF. V gene TRBV2 combines with J gene TRBJ1-1; D remains unclear. Between the trimmed V and J ends, which lost 6 bases and 1 base, there was a span of 6 bases. This CDR3 has 12 amino acids. CDR1 SNHLY and CDR2 FYNNEI come from the germline V gene.

The chain couples TRBV18 to TRBJ1-1; the match to TRBD1 covers 7 bases. The V and J ends lost 3 bases and 0 bases, in that order; junction bases with no gene match: 13. Germline CDR1 and CDR2: KGHSH and LQKENI. The CDR3 spans 18 residues. The CDR3 DNA reads TGTGCCAGCTCACCGGGGGACAGAAGAATTCCTATGAACACTGAAGCTTTCTTT. It is translated as CASSPGDRRIPMNTEAFF.